The text below deals with one T cell receptor (beta chain). The antigen is unknown. Produced via immunoSEQ multiplex PCR; TCRdb's table is partial and in-frame only. The table lists roughly 88,000 clones, over 75% of them singletons. These data originate in a study of OX40 agonist ivuxolimab in advanced cancers. About the study: The mean age was approximately 60 years, ranging from 23 to 79, with roughly four fifths of participants male.

The CDR3 loop spans 15 amino acids. The ends were cut back, 4 bases at V and 5 bases at J, with 15 bases in the middle. Germline lookup yields CDR1 SGHAT and CDR2 FQNNGV. Study-wide findings and caveats: Some of the nonresponding patients also showed low levels of normalized T-cell clonal expansion.

Sequencing used CD4+ or CD8+ T cells sorted from blood, obtained in a trial of the OX40 agonist ivuxolimab. This clonotype originated in an adult with an advanced solid tumor such as melanoma, head and neck, liver or kidney cancer. The V call is TRBV11-2, the J call TRBJ2-1; D is possibly TRBD2 (6 bases). CDR3 residues: CASSYQGLTDNEQFF. The CDR3, as DNA: TGTGCCAGCAGCTACCAGGGACTGACAGACAATGAGCAGTTCTTC. The full variable domain, rest sourced from reference TRBV11-2 and TRBJ2-1, is EAGVAQSPRYKIIEKRQSVAFWCNPISGHATLYWYQQILGQGPKLLIQFQNNGVVDDSQLPKDRFSAERLKGVDSTLKIQPAKLEDSAVYLCASSYQGLTDNEQFFGPGTRLTVL.